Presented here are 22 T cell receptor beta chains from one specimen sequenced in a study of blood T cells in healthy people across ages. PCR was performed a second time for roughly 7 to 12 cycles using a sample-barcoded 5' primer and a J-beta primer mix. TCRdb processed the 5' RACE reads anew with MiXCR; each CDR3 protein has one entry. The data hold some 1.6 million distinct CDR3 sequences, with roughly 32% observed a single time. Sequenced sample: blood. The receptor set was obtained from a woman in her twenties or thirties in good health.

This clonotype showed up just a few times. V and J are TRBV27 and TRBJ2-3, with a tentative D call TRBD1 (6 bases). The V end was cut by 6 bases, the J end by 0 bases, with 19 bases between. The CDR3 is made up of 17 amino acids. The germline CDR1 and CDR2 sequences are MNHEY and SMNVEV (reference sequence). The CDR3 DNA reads TGTGCCAGCAGCGGACAGCGCAGTTACTCTAGCACAGATACGCAGTATTTT. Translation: CASSGQRSYSSTDTQYF.

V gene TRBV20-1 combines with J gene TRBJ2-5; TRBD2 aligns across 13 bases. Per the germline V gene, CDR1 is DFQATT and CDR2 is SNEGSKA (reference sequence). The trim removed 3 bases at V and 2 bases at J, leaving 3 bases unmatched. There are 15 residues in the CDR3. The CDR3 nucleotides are TGCAGTGCTAGGGGGACTAGCGGGGATCAAGAGACCCAGTACTTC. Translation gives CSARGTSGDQETQYF.

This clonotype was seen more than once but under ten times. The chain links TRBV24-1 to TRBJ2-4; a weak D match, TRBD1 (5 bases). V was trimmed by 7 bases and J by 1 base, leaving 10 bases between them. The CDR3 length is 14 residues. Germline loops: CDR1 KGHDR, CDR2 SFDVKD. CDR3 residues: CATRSKGAKNIQYF. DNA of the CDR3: TGTGCCACCAGAAGTAAGGGGGCCAAAAACATTCAGTACTTC.

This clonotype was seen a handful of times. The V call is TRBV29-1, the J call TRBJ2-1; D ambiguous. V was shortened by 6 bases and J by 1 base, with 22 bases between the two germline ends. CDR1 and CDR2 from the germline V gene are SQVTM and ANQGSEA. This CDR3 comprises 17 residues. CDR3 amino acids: CSVWGRPSSSSYNEQFF. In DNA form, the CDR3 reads TGCAGCGTCTGGGGAAGACCTAGTAGTTCTTCCTACAATGAGCAGTTCTTC.

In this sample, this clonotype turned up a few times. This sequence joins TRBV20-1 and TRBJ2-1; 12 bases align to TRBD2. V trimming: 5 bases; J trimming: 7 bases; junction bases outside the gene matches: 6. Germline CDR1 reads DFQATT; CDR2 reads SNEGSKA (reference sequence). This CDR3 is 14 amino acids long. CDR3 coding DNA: TGCAGTGCTCCCCGACTAGCGGGGGCGAATGAGCAGTTCTTC. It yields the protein CSAPRLAGANEQFF.

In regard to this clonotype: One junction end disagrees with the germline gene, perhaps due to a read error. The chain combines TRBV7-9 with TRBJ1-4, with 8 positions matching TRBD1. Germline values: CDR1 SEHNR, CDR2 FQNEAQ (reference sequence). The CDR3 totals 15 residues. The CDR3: CGSSFVAGGNEKLFF. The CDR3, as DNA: TGTGGCAGCAGCTTTGTGGCAGGGGGCAATGAAAAACTGTTTTTT.

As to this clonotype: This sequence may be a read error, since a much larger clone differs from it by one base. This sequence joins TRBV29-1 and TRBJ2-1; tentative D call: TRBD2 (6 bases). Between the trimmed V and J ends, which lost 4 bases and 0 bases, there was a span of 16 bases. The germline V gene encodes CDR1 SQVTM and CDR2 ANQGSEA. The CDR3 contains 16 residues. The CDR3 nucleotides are TGCAGCGTTGTGGGGGTCGGGGGACGCTCCTACAATGAGCAGTTCTTC. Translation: CSVVGVGGRSYNEQFF.

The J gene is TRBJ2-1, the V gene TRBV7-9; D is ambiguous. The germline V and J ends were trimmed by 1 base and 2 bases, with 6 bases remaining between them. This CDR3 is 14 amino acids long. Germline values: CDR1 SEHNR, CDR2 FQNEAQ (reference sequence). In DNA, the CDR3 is TGTGCCAGCAGCTTAGAGGCCCCCTACAATGAGCAGTTCTTC. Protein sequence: CASSLEAPYNEQFF.

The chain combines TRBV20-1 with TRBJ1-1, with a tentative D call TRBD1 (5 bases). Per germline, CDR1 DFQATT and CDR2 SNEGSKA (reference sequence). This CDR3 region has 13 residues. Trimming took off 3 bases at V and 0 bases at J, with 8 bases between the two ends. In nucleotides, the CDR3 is TGCAGTGCTAGTCGGGGGGTGAACACTGAAGCTTTCTTT. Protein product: CSASRGVNTEAFF.

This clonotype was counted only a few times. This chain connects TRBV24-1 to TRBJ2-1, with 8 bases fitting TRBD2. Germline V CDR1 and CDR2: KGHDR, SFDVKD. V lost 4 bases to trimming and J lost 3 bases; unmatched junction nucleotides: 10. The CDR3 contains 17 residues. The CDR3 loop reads CATSDSASGRSYNEQFF. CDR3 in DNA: TGTGCCACCAGTGACTCCGCTAGCGGGCGAAGCTACAATGAGCAGTTCTTC.

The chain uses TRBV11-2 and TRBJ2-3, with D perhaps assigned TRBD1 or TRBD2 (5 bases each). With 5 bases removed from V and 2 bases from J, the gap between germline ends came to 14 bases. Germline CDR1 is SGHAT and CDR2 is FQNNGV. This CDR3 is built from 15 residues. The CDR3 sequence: CASSNQGEFTDTQYF. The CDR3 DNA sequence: TGTGCCAGCAGCAACCAAGGGGAGTTCACAGATACGCAGTATTTT.

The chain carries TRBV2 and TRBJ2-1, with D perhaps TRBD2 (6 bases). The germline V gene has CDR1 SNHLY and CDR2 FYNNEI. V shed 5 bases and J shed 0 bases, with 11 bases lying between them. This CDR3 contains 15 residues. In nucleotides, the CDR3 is TGTGCCAGCAGTAATGGGAGGAGCTCCTACAATGAGCAGTTCTTC. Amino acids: CASSNGRSSYNEQFF.

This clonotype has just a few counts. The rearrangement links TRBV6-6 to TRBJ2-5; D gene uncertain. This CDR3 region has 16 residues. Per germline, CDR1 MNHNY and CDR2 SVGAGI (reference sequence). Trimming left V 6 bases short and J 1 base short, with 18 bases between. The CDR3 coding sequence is TGTGCCAGCAGCTTCCCAGGCTCCAACTCCCAAGAGACCCAGTACTTC. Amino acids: CASSFPGSNSQETQYF.

The CDR3 bases are TGCAGTGCTAGAAGGGGGGGAGGCAGCTCCTACAATGAGCAGTTCTTC. Translated: CSARRGGGSSYNEQFF. The chain recombines TRBV20-1 with TRBJ2-1, with D possibly TRBD2 on 7 matching bases. The ends were cut back, 2 bases at V and 0 bases at J, with 14 bases in the middle. The CDR3 totals 16 residues. In germline, CDR1 is DFQATT, CDR2 SNEGSKA (reference sequence).

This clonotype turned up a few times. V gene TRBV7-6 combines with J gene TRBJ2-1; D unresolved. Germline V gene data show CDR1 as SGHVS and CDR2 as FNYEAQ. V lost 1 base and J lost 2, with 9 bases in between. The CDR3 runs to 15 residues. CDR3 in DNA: TGTGCCAGCAGCTTAGAAACGGATACCTACAATGAGCAGTTCTTC. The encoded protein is CASSLETDTYNEQFF.

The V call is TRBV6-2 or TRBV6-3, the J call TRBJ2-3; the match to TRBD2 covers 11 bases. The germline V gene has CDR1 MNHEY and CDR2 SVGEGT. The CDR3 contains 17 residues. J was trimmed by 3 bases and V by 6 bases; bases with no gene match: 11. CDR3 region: CASSTLMGLAVTDTQYF. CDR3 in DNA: TGTGCCAGCAGCACTTTAATGGGACTAGCGGTAACAGATACGCAGTATTTT.

CDR3 loop: CASSPPSSEETQYF. The CDR3 nucleotides read TGTGCCAGCAGCCCCCCATCTAGCGAGGAGACCCAGTACTTC. The V call is TRBV6-2 or TRBV6-3, the J call TRBJ2-5; a weak D match, TRBD2 (6 bases). CDR3 length: 14 residues. CDR1 is MNHEY and CDR2 is SVGEGT in the germline V gene. V was shortened by 6 bases and J by 5 bases, with 16 bases between the two germline ends.

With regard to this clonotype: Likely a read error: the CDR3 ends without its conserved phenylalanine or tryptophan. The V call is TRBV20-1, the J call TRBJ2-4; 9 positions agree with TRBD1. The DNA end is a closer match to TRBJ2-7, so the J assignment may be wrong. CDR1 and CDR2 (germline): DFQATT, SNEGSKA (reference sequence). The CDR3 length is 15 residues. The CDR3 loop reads CSARDRGQGPYEQYC. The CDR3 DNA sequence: TGCAGTGCTAGAGATAGGGGACAGGGCCCCTACGAGCAGTACTGC.

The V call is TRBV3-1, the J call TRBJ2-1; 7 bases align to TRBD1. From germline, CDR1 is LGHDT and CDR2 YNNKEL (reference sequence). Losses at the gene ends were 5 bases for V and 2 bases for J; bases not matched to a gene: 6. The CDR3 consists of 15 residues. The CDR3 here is CASSNRGKAYNEQFF. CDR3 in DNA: TGTGCCAGCAGCAACAGGGGCAAGGCCTACAATGAGCAGTTCTTC.

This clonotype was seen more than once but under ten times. The CDR3 region has the DNA TGTGCCAGCAGCCCGTCGGGTAACAGTCCAGATACGCAGTATTTT. This codes for CASSPSGNSPDTQYF. The chain carries TRBV11-1 and TRBJ2-3, with no clear D. CDR3 length: 15 amino acids. Trimming took 5 bases from V and 4 from J, leaving 16 bases between them. Germline V lookup: CDR1 SGHAT, CDR2 FQDESV (reference sequence).

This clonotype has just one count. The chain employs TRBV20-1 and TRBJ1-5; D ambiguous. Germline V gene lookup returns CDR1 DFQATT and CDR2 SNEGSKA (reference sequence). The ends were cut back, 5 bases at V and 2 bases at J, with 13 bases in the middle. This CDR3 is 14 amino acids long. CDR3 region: CSAVNFRGNQPQHF. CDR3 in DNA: TGCAGTGCTGTAAACTTTCGGGGCAATCAGCCCCAGCATTTT.

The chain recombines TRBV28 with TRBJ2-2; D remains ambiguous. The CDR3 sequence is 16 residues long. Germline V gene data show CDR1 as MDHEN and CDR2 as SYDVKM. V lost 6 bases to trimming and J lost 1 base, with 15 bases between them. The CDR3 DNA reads TGTGCCAGCAGCGGTAGGCGCCGGTTGAACACCGGGGAGCTGTTTTTT. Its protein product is CASSGRRRLNTGELFF. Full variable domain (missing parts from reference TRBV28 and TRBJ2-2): DVKVTQSSRYLVKRTGEKVFLECVQDMDHENMFWYRQDPGLGLRLIYFSYDVKMKEKGDIPEGYSVSREKKERFSLILESASTNQTSMYLCASSGRRRLNTGELFFGEGSRLTVL.